The table lists the clone carrying this TCR beta chain with many counts. The sample comes from a study of T-cell memory formation after mild COVID-19. TCRdb re-derived calls from the 5' RACE reads in MiXCR, one entry per CDR3 protein. Of 240,000 or so distinct CDR3 sequences detected, 7.5% to 10% appear once; the ten largest clones hold under 25%. This CDR3 contains 15 residues. Trimming left V 0 bases short and J 10 bases short, with 16 bases between. CDR1 LGHNA and CDR2 YSLEER come from the germline V gene. Sample: PBMCs or a T cell subset sorted from them (not recorded which). This chain joins TRBV4-3 and TRBJ1-5; tentatively, D is TRBD1 (5 bases). This receptor was obtained from a man younger than 35 who had mild COVID-19 (a few samples of this study predate the infection). Cell type and time point are not known. CDR3 nucleotide sequence: TGCGCCAGCAGCCAAGATGCTGCAGGGAGAAGACCCCAGCATTTT. This encodes CASSQDAAGRRPQHF.